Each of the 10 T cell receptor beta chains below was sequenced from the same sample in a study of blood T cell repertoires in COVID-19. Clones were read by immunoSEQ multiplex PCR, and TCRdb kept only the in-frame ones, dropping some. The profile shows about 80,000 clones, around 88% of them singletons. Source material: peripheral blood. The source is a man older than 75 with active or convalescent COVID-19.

CDR3 in DNA: TGTGCCAGCAGACCGACTAGCGGGGGGCGGGAGTTCTTC. This translates into CASRPTSGGREFF. The chain uses TRBV2 and TRBJ2-1, with 13 bases that match TRBD2. The germline V gene has CDR1 SNHLY and CDR2 FYNNEI. This CDR3 has 13 residues. V was clipped by 6 bases and J by 14 bases; unmatched bases: 7.

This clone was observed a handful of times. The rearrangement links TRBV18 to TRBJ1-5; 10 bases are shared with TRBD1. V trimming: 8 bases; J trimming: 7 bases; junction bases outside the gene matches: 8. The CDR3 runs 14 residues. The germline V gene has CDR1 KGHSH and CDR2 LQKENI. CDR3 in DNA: TGTGCCAGCCCGGACAGGGGGTTGGAACAGCCCCAGCATTTT. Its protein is CASPDRGLEQPQHF.

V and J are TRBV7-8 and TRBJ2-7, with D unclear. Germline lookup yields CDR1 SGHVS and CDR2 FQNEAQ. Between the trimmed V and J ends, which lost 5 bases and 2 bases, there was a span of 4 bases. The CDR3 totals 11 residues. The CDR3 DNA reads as TGTGCCAGCAGCGTCGCCTACGAGCAGTACTTC. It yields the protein CASSVAYEQYF.

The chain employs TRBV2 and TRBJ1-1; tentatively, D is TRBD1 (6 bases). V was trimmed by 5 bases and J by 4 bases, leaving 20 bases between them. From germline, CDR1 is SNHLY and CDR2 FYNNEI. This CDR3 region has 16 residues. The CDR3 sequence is CASSPTPQGEGTEAFF. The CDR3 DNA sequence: TGTGCCAGCAGTCCCACTCCACAGGGCGAGGGCACTGAAGCTTTCTTT.

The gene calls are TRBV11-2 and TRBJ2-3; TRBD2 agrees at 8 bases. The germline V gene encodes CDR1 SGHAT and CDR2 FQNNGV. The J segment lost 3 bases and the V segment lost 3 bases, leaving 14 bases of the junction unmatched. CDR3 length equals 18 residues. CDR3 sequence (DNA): TGTGCCAGCAGCTTTTTAAATAGCGGGGAAGTGATGACAGATACGCAGTATTTT. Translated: CASSFLNSGEVMTDTQYF.

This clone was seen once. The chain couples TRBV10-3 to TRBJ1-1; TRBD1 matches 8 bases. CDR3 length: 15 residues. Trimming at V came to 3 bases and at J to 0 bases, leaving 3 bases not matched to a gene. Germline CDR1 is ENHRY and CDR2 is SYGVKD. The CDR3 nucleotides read TGTGCCATCAGTGATCCGACAGGGGTGAACACTGAAGCTTTCTTT. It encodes CAISDPTGVNTEAFF.

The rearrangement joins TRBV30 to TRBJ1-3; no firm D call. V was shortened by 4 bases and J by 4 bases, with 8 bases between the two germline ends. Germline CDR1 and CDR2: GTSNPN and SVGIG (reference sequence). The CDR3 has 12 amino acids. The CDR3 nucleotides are TGTGCCTGGACAGAGGTGGGAAACACCATATATTTT. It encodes CAWTEVGNTIYF.

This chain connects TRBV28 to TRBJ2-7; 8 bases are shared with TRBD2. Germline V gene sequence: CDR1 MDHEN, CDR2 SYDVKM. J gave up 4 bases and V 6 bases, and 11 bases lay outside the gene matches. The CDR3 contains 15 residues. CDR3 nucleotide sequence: TGTGCCAGCAGCAAAAGAGCGGGAGTTTTGTACGAGCAGTACTTC. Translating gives CASSKRAGVLYEQYF.

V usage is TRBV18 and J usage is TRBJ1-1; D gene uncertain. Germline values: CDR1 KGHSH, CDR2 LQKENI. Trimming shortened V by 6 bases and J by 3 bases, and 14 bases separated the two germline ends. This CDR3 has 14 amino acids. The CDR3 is CASSTSVFYTEAFF. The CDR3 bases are TGTGCCAGCTCCACCTCGGTTTTTTACACTGAAGCTTTCTTT.

Here the CDR3 DNA reads TGCGCCAGCAGCTTGGCCAGAAGCGGGACTACCGGGGAGCTGTTTTTT. Translation gives CASSLARSGTTGELFF. V and J are TRBV5-1 and TRBJ2-2; 7 bases fit TRBD2. Germline trimming cut 0 bases from V and 5 bases from J; bases unmatched to any gene: 7. The length of the CDR3 is 16 residues. Germline V gene lookup returns CDR1 SGHRS and CDR2 YFSETQ.